This T cell receptor beta chain was captured in a study of shared clonotypes between healthy human individuals. Points from the study as a whole: Naive subsets, compared against memory subsets, generally had larger estimated richness values.

Of note for this clone: Its matching antigen is unknown.

Germline V gene lookup returns CDR1 PRHDT and CDR2 FYEKMQ (reference sequence). The V and J ends lost 5 bases and 1 base respectively, with 11 bases between them. CDR3 length: 14 residues. Using immunoSEQ multiplex PCR, the repertoire was profiled, and TCRdb retains in-frame clones only, with some absent. The sample includes some 2,100,000 clones, 85% to 95% of them seen just once. CD45RO-negative, CCR7-selected cells formed the naive CD8 fraction, which excluded terminally differentiated effector memory CD45RA+ cells. The specimen was naive CD8+ T cells from PBMCs. This rearrangement joins TRBV13 to TRBJ1-1; no reliable D call. This clonotype was obtained from a man aged 18 to 30 in good health. Some clones in this sample may be carry-over from other donors' samples. The CDR3 is CASSPSFENTEAFF. As DNA, the CDR3 is TGTGCCAGCAGCCCCTCTTTCGAGAACACTGAAGCTTTCTTT.